The rows below give T cell receptor beta chains drawn from one sample of a study of OX40 agonist ivuxolimab in advanced cancers. The table came from immunoSEQ multiplex PCR; TCRdb's copy has only in-frame clones and leaves some out. The table includes some 95,000 clones, 70% to 85% detected once. Sequencing was performed on CD4+ or CD8+ T cells sorted from blood, taken in a trial of the OX40 agonist ivuxolimab. The receptors here all came from an adult with an advanced solid tumor such as melanoma, head and neck, liver or kidney cancer. The CDR3 runs from the conserved cysteine through the conserved F or W. The order of the fields is CDR3 length, V gene, J gene, clone size, D gene, CDR3 protein, CDR3 DNA. A D gene is named only where the DNA matches it firmly. The listing skips clone size in some rows; elsewhere it reads once, few, many or a size class.

12,TRBV19,TRBJ1-3,NA,NA,CASGLWGNTIYF,TGTGCCAGCGGACTGTGGGGGAACACCATATATTTT
16,TRBV6-5,TRBJ2-1,NA,TRBD2,CASSYGLSGSRNEQFF,TGTGCCAGCAGTTACGGCCTTAGCGGGAGTCGTAATGAGCAGTTCTTC
13,TRBV19,TRBJ2-7,NA,NA,CASSYGIHYEQYF,TGTGCCAGTAGTTACGGGATTCACTACGAGCAGTACTTC
14,TRBV5-1,TRBJ2-1,NA,NA,CASSLSRANNEQFF,TGCGCCAGCAGCTTGTCCCGGGCAAACAATGAGCAGTTCTTC
17,TRBV7-2,TRBJ2-1,NA,NA,CASSLVRPPRWANEQFF,TGTGCCAGCAGCTTAGTGAGGCCCCCCCGTTGGGCCAATGAGCAGTTCTTC
15,TRBV7-9,TRBJ2-7,NA,NA,CASSLGRRGRREQYF,TGTGCCAGCAGCTTGGGGCGGAGGGGTAGGAGGGAGCAGTACTTC
17,TRBV7-9,TRBJ2-6,NA,NA,CASSLQGRSSGANVLTF,TGTGCCAGCAGCTTACAGGGGAGGAGCTCTGGGGCCAACGTCCTGACTTTC
11,TRBV28,TRBJ1-4,NA,NA,CASSRNEKLFF,TGTGCCAGCAGTCGAAATGAAAAACTGTTTTTT
17,TRBV5-1,TRBJ2-5,NA,TRBD2,CASSLALAGGLQETQYF,TGCGCCAGCAGCTTGGCCCTAGCGGGAGGACTCCAAGAGACCCAGTACTTC
14,TRBV6-6,TRBJ2-5,NA,NA,CASTLGGYRETQYF,TGTGCCAGCACCCTTGGGGGATACAGGGAGACCCAGTACTTC
16,TRBV10-3,TRBJ1-2,NA,TRBD1,CAISEEGWTGRYGYTF,TGTGCCATCAGTGAGGAAGGCTGGACAGGGCGCTATGGCTACACCTTC
15,TRBV12-5,TRBJ2-5,NA,NA,CASGGGAEYQETQYF,TGTGCTAGTGGTGGGGGGGCGGAATACCAAGAGACCCAGTACTTC
15,TRBV5-4,TRBJ2-3,NA,NA,CASSSADGSTDTQYF,TGTGCCAGCAGCTCGGCGGACGGTAGCACAGATACGCAGTATTTT
15,TRBV11-2,TRBJ2-3,NA,TRBD2,CASSRGLVNTDTQYF,TGTGCCAGCAGCCGGGGACTAGTCAACACAGATACGCAGTATTTT
14,TRBV10-2,TRBJ1-2,NA,NA,CASKGDKNNYGYTF,TGCGCCAGCAAAGGGGACAAGAATAACTATGGCTACACCTTC
13,TRBV6-5,TRBJ1-5,few,NA,CASRPGLGQPQHF,TGTGCCAGCAGGCCAGGGCTGGGCCAGCCCCAGCATTTT
13,TRBV25-1,TRBJ2-3,NA,NA,CASSGQGSDTQYF,TGTGCCAGCAGTGGGCAGGGCTCAGATACGCAGTATTTT
12,TRBV21-1,TRBJ1-6,NA,NA,CASSKVDSPLHF,TGTGCCAGCAGCAAAGTTGATTCACCCCTCCACTTT
13,TRBV7-9,TRBJ2-5,NA,NA,CASSLRVWETQYF,TGTGCCAGCAGCTTAAGGGTATGGGAGACCCAGTACTTC
17,TRBV4-1,TRBJ2-7,NA,NA,CASSQSWRSGAAYEQYF,TGCGCCAGCAGCCAATCCTGGAGAAGCGGAGCCGCCTACGAGCAGTACTTC
15,TRBV7-6,TRBJ2-7,NA,TRBD1,CASSPRDSTSNEQYF,TGTGCCAGCAGCCCCCGGGACAGTACGAGTAACGAGCAGTACTTC
15,TRBV5-4,TRBJ2-3,NA,NA,CASSPQGGRVGTQYF,TGTGCCAGCAGCCCTCAGGGGGGAAGGGTCGGGACGCAGTATTTT
17,TRBV19,TRBJ1-1,NA,NA,CASSIGSEGLGDTEAFF,TGTGCCAGTAGTATAGGGTCCGAGGGCCTAGGGGACACTGAAGCTTTCTTT
15,TRBV19,TRBJ2-5,NA,NA,CASSVKPGTQETQYF,TGTGCCAGTAGTGTAAAACCAGGAACTCAAGAGACCCAGTACTTC
14,TRBV11-2,TRBJ2-2,NA,NA,CASSFSTYTGELFF,TGTGCCAGCAGCTTCTCGACCTACACCGGGGAGCTGTTTTTT
13,TRBV7-3,TRBJ2-1,once,NA,CASSLGPREEQFF,TGTGCCAGCAGCTTAGGCCCTCGGGAGGAGCAGTTCTTC
15,TRBV25-1,TRBJ1-1,once,NA,CASSGDDGGNTEAFF,TGTGCCAGCAGTGGGGATGACGGGGGAAACACTGAAGCTTTCTTT
15,TRBV10-3,TRBJ2-4,NA,TRBD1,CAISEQQGAKNIQYF,TGTGCCATCAGTGAACAACAGGGGGCCAAAAACATTCAGTACTTC
14,TRBV7-9,TRBJ2-4,NA,NA,CASSLGETKNIQYF,TGTGCCAGCAGCTTAGGGGAGACCAAAAACATTCAGTACTTC
15,TRBV9,TRBJ2-1,NA,NA,CASSGSGISYNEQFF,TGTGCCAGCAGCGGCAGCGGCATCTCCTACAATGAGCAGTTCTTC
13,TRBV7-9,TRBJ2-2,NA,TRBD2,CARGRENTGELFF,TGTGCCAGGGGGAGGGAGAACACCGGGGAGCTGTTTTTT
16,TRBV7-2,TRBJ2-1,NA,NA,CASSSNSGSPNNEQFF,TGTGCCAGCAGCTCGAATAGCGGCAGCCCCAACAATGAGCAGTTCTTC
16,TRBV11-3,TRBJ2-3,NA,NA,CASSHPYGPHQDTQYF,TGTGCCAGCAGCCATCCATACGGGCCCCACCAAGATACGCAGTATTTT
15,TRBV9,TRBJ1-6,NA,NA,CASSEDAATDSPLHF,TGTGCCAGCAGCGAGGACGCAGCAACGGACTCACCCCTCCACTTT
14,TRBV7-9,TRBJ2-5,NA,NA,CASSLMGEAETQYF,TGTGCCAGCAGCCTAATGGGGGAAGCGGAGACCCAGTACTTC
11,TRBV4-1,TRBJ1-4,few,NA,CASSQGIKLFF,TGCGCCAGCAGCCAAGGGATAAAACTGTTTTTT
13,TRBV11-3,TRBJ2-7,NA,TRBD1,CASTHRGMDEQYF,TGTGCCAGCACCCACAGGGGCATGGACGAGCAGTACTTC
19,TRBV14,TRBJ2-5,NA,NA,CASSQERAGGPRGTETQYF,TGTGCCAGCAGCCAAGAAAGGGCAGGAGGGCCTAGGGGTACGGAGACCCAGTACTTC
12,TRBV2,TRBJ1-1,NA,NA,CASSETPGEAFF,TGTGCCAGCAGTGAAACCCCGGGGGAAGCTTTCTTT
13,TRBV5-6,TRBJ1-5,NA,NA,CASSLGWAGSQHF,TGTGCCAGCAGCTTGGGGTGGGCCGGGTCTCAGCATTTT
14,TRBV6-6,TRBJ2-1,NA,NA,CASSWAGSYNEQFF,TGTGCCAGCAGTTGGGCGGGAAGCTACAATGAGCAGTTCTTC
13,TRBV5-1,TRBJ2-1,NA,NA,CASSLVLQNEQFF,TGCGCCAGCAGCTTGGTTCTACAGAATGAGCAGTTCTTC
13,TRBV18,TRBJ1-1,NA,NA,CASKQGPNTEAFF,TGTGCCAGCAAACAGGGCCCGAACACTGAAGCTTTCTTT
16,TRBV28,TRBJ2-1,NA,NA,CASNPNWESDDNEQFF,TGTGCCAGCAATCCGAATTGGGAGAGCGACGACAATGAGCAGTTCTTC
15,TRBV11-2,TRBJ2-7,NA,TRBD2,CASSLLSGVVGEQYF,TGTGCCAGCAGCTTACTTAGCGGGGTTGTTGGGGAGCAGTACTTC
18,TRBV25-1,TRBJ1-2,NA,TRBD1,CASSESGQGASWVYGYTF,TGTGCCAGCAGTGAATCGGGGCAGGGGGCTAGTTGGGTCTATGGCTACACCTTC
14,TRBV5-1,TRBJ2-1,NA,NA,CASSIGSSYNEQFF,TGCGCCAGCAGCATTGGGAGCTCCTACAATGAGCAGTTCTTC
14,TRBV11-3,TRBJ2-5,NA,NA,CASSLDISGGTQYF,TGTGCCAGCAGCTTAGACATCTCTGGGGGGACCCAGTACTTC
12,TRBV14,TRBJ2-7,NA,NA,CASSQAGYEQYF,TGTGCCAGCAGCCAAGCGGGCTACGAGCAGTACTTC
12,TRBV28,TRBJ2-7,NA,NA,CASSLSRYEQYF,TGTGCCAGCAGTTTATCAAGGTACGAGCAGTACTTC
17,TRBV28,TRBJ1-4,NA,NA,CASTYPAGQRESEKLFF,TGTGCCAGCACCTACCCAGCGGGACAAAGGGAGAGTGAAAAACTGTTTTTT
17,TRBV19,TRBJ2-6,NA,NA,CASSPLSGSSGANVLTF,TGTGCCAGTAGTCCCCTTTCTGGGAGCTCTGGGGCCAACGTCCTGACTTTC
13,TRBV2,TRBJ1-1,few,NA,CASGTLMNTEAFF,TGTGCCAGCGGGACGTTAATGAACACTGAAGCTTTCTTT
11,TRBV5-1,TRBJ2-7,NA,NA,CAILREDEQYF,TGCGCCATCCTCAGGGAGGACGAGCAGTACTTC
14,TRBV18,TRBJ2-3,NA,NA,CASSPRSLTDTQYF,TGTGCCAGCTCACCCCGCAGCCTCACAGATACGCAGTATTTT